The T cell receptor (beta chain) under discussion was sequenced for a study of blood T cells in healthy people across ages. CDR1 SGHRS and CDR2 YFSETQ come from the germline V gene. The V and J ends lost 1 base and 2 bases respectively, with 10 bases between them. The CDR3 sequence is 14 residues long. General observations from the study: Changes in expanded clonotypes were possibly confounded, as the CMV status of donors was unknown.

Next came a second PCR, run for roughly 6 to 11 cycles, which used a sample-barcoded 5' primer along with a J-beta primer mix. TCRdb ran MiXCR on the 5' RACE reads and lists one entry per CDR3 protein. The sample lists about 1.8 million distinct CDR3 sequences; around half were seen once. With regard to this clonotype: Its specificity is unknown.

The rearrangement uses TRBV5-1 and TRBJ2-7; D not certain. Sequenced: blood. The receptor comes from a woman in her thirties or forties in good health. The CDR3 DNA sequence: TGCGCCAGCAGCTTGTATGGCAGAACCTACGAGCAGTACTTC. Translated: CASSLYGRTYEQYF.